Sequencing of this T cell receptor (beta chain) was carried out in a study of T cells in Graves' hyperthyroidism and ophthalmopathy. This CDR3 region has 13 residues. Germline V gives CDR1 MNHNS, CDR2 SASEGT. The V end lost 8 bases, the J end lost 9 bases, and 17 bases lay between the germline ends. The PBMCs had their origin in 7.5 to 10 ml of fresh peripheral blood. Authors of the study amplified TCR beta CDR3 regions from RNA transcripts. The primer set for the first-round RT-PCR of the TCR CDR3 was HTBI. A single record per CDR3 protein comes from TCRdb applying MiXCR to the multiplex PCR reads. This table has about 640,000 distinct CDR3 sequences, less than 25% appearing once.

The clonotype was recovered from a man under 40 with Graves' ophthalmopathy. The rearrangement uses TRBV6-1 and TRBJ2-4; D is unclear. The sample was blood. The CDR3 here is CASAPEMRSIQYF. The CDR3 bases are TGTGCCAGCGCCCCAGAGATGAGGAGCATTCAGTACTTC.